These 30 T cell receptor beta chains were sequenced from one sample in a study of identical twins (dated by TCRdb to the mid-2010s). Library preparation was by 5' RACE. The instrument given in TCRdb is Illumina HiSeq 2000. The public sequencing data were trimmed at Q25 with fastp and processed into clonotypes with MiXCR by TCRdb, which kept only in-frame beta chains. Identical CDR3 proteins give one entry, which carries the most common genes and DNA. The sample table holds approximately 680,000 distinct CDR3 sequences, of which roughly 7.1% were seen once. Around 1.6% of the sample is taken by the ten largest. These data also formed part of another study, on yellow fever vaccine responses in identical twins.

Sequences were obtained from PBMCs. All receptors come from a woman in her late teens or twenties in good health.

This clonotype was seen repeatedly, ten times or more. The chain uses TRBV29-1 and TRBJ2-3; TRBD2 matches 10 bases. CDR3 size: 15 residues. CDR1 SQVTM and CDR2 ANQGSEA come from the germline V gene. V lost 5 bases, J lost 1 base, and 6 bases stayed unmatched. The CDR3 spells CSVLERGGGTDTQYF. DNA of the CDR3: TGCAGCGTTCTCGAGCGGGGGGGCGGCACAGATACGCAGTATTTT.

This clonotype was found a few times. The chain employs TRBV3-1 and TRBJ1-2, with D perhaps matching TRBD1 (6 bases). CDR3 length: 11 amino acids. Germline lookup yields CDR1 LGHDT and CDR2 YNNKEL (reference sequence). The V gene lost 3 bases and the J gene lost 12 bases, with 11 bases spanning the gap. As DNA, the CDR3 is TGTGCCAGCAGCCAGGGGGCGAGGAACACCTTC. As protein: CASSQGARNTF.

At least ten counts were recorded for this clonotype. This chain uses TRBV3-1 with TRBJ2-2, with TRBD2 matching over 12 bases. The CDR3 has 19 amino acids. Germline V gene sequence: CDR1 LGHDT, CDR2 YNNKEL (reference sequence). V dropped 0 bases and J dropped 0; count of bases not matched to a gene: 5. CDR3: CASSQDRASGRANTGELFF. CDR3 in DNA: TGTGCCAGCAGCCAAGATCGAGCTAGCGGGAGGGCGAACACCGGGGAGCTGTTTTTT.

This clonotype was observed a handful of times. V and J are TRBV5-5 and TRBJ2-2, with 8 bases that match TRBD1. V shed 4 bases, J shed 0 bases, and the junction held 11 bases outside the gene matches. Germline V lookup: CDR1 SGHKS, CDR2 YYEKEE (reference sequence). The CDR3 has 18 residues. DNA for the CDR3: TGTGCCAGCAGCATCCTGGACAGGGAGTCAGCGAACACCGGGGAGCTGTTTTTT. This encodes CASSILDRESANTGELFF.

For this clonotype: This may arise from a read error, as a much more abundant clone is one base away. The chain joins TRBV4-2 to TRBJ1-6, with 8 bases that match TRBD1. CDR3 length equals 15 residues. Germline V gives CDR1 LGHNA, CDR2 YNFKEQ. CDR3 sequence (DNA): TGTGCCACCAGCCAAGGGGACAGGACGGATTCACCCCTCCACTTT. Protein product: CATSQGDRTDSPLHF.

This clonotype was observed a handful of times. The chain employs TRBV5-1 and TRBJ1-1; unclear D gene. CDR1 is SGHRS and CDR2 is YFSETQ in the germline V gene. V lost 4 bases, J lost 2 bases, and 12 bases lay in between. This CDR3 contains 14 residues. CDR3 protein: CASSIADHNTEAFF. The DNA for the CDR3 is TGCGCCAGCAGCATAGCGGACCATAACACTGAAGCTTTCTTT.

This clonotype has only a few counts. The J gene is TRBJ1-1, the V gene TRBV14, with D maybe TRBD1 (5 bases). The germline V and J ends were trimmed by 4 bases and 1 base, with 10 bases remaining between them. The CDR3 sequence is 14 residues long. Germline V gene data show CDR1 as SGHDN and CDR2 as FVKESK. CDR3 in amino acids: CASSRGLGNTEAFF. The CDR3 nucleotides are TGTGCCAGCAGCCGGGGGTTGGGGAACACTGAAGCTTTCTTT.

The CDR3 DNA is TGTGCCAGCAGGAGGGCACTAGCGGGAGTCTACGAGCAGTACTTC. This encodes CASRRALAGVYEQYF. The chain joins TRBV6-1 to TRBJ2-7, with 11 bases that match TRBD2. The junction had 7 bases not matched to a gene; V was cut back by 6 bases and J by 3 bases. The V gene's germline CDR1 is MNHNS and CDR2 SASEGT. This CDR3 region has 15 residues.

The genes are TRBV20-1 and TRBJ2-7, with a weak D call TRBD1 (5 bases). This CDR3 comprises 14 residues. The germline V and J ends were trimmed by 5 bases and 1 base, with 15 bases remaining between them. Per the germline V gene, CDR1 is DFQATT and CDR2 is SNEGSKA (reference sequence). CDR3 nucleotide sequence: TGCAGTGCTCAAGGGGCAGCCCTATCCTACGAGCAGTACGTC. It specifies CSAQGAALSYEQYV.

The rearrangement links TRBV27 to TRBJ2-2, with 9 bases fitting TRBD2. CDR1 is MNHEY and CDR2 is SMNVEV in the germline V gene (reference sequence). This CDR3 has 14 amino acids. V lost 4 bases to trimming and J lost 6 bases; unmatched junction nucleotides: 3. In DNA, the CDR3 is TGTGCCAGCAGTTCCATAGCGGGAGCCGGGGAGCTGTTTTTT. It is translated as CASSSIAGAGELFF.

The V and J genes are TRBV3-1 and TRBJ1-1; D remains ambiguous. CDR1 is LGHDT, CDR2 YNNKEL, per germline (reference sequence). The CDR3 is made up of 15 amino acids. V lost 1 base to trimming and J lost 2 bases, with 11 bases between them. CDR3 nucleotide sequence: TGTGCCAGCAGCCAAGCTCGACGGGAAAACACTGAAGCTTTCTTT. This translates into CASSQARRENTEAFF.

This clonotype was observed at least ten times. This rearrangement joins TRBV12-3 or TRBV12-4 to TRBJ1-1, with unresolved D. The CDR3 consists of 13 residues. With 6 bases removed from V and 8 bases from J, the gap between germline ends came to 16 bases. The CDR3 DNA reads TGTGCCAGCAGGCCAAACGACCTGGGGGAAGCTTTCTTT. Protein product: CASRPNDLGEAFF.

This clonotype was counted between two and nine times. The V and J genes are TRBV10-3 and TRBJ1-3, with 8 bases lining up with TRBD1. Germline V CDR1 and CDR2: ENHRY, SYGVKD. There are 14 residues in the CDR3. V trimming: 10 bases; J trimming: 1 base; junction bases outside the gene matches: 6. CDR3 sequence (DNA): TGTGCCAACGGACAGGGTGGGTCTGGAAACACCATATATTTT. This codes for CANGQGGSGNTIYF.

This clonotype was picked up many times. The V call is TRBV3-1, the J call TRBJ2-3; D is possibly TRBD1 or TRBD2 (5 bases each). CDR1 LGHDT and CDR2 YNNKEL come from the germline V gene (reference sequence). Trimming left V 4 bases short and J 6 bases short, with 14 bases between. The CDR3 runs to 14 residues. CDR3: CASSRDLRGDTQYF. The CDR3, as DNA: TGTGCCAGCAGCCGGGACCTCCGAGGGGATACGCAGTATTTT.

There are a few counts of this clonotype. The gene calls are TRBV5-1 and TRBJ1-2, with D possibly being TRBD1 (5 bases). V lost 4 bases to trimming and J lost 11 bases, with 18 bases between them. Looked up from germline, CDR1 is SGHRS and CDR2 is YFSETQ. There are 13 residues in the CDR3. The CDR3 region is CASSQETPGGYTF. CDR3 nucleotide sequence: TGCGCCAGCAGCCAGGAGACTCCCGGGGGATACACCTTC.

This clonotype has more than one count but fewer than ten. CDR3 DNA sequence: TGTGCCAGCAGTTTTCGACCCCTGATAATTAATACGCAGTATTTT. Encoded protein: CASSFRPLIINTQYF. The chain couples TRBV28 to TRBJ2-3, with D hard to call. The CDR3 has 15 amino acids. The V gene's germline CDR1 is MDHEN and CDR2 SYDVKM. Trimming shortened V by 3 bases and J by 7 bases, and 17 bases separated the two germline ends. Looking up the rest from reference TRBV28 and TRBJ2-3 gives the full variable domain: DVKVTQSSRYLVKRTGEKVFLECVQDMDHENMFWYRQDPGLGLRLIYFSYDVKMKEKGDIPEGYSVSREKKERFSLILESASTNQTSMYLCASSFRPLIINTQYFGPGTRLTVL.

This clonotype appeared a few times. The chain is built from TRBV29-1 and TRBJ2-1; no reliable D call. Germline V lookup: CDR1 SQVTM, CDR2 ANQGSEA. V was trimmed by 3 bases and J by 8 bases, leaving 8 bases between them. CDR3 length: 11 amino acids. CDR3 DNA sequence: TGCAGCGTTGAGAACGGGCATGAGCAGTTCTTC. Protein product: CSVENGHEQFF.

Many counts were recorded for this clonotype. The DNA for the CDR3 is TGTGCCAGCAGTCTAGGGAGCTTTGAGGGTCACGAGCAGTACGTC. Protein product: CASSLGSFEGHEQYV. The chain has TRBV12-3 or TRBV12-4 and TRBJ2-7; weak D call: TRBD2 (5 bases). The CDR3 has 15 amino acids. V was clipped by 5 bases and J by 5 bases, with 19 bases between them.

This clonotype has more than one count but fewer than ten. The chain is built from TRBV5-1 and TRBJ2-3; D is unresolved. This CDR3 is built from 14 residues. Germline V gene data show CDR1 as SGHRS and CDR2 as YFSETQ. Trimming removed 0 bases from V and 2 bases from J, with 7 bases in between. CDR3: CASSLASDTDTQYF. In nucleotides, the CDR3 is TGCGCCAGCAGCTTGGCGTCCGACACAGATACGCAGTATTTT.

The genes are TRBV5-1 and TRBJ2-3; 9 bases align to TRBD1. The germline gives CDR1 SGHRS, CDR2 YFSETQ. The length of the CDR3 is 16 residues. The ends lost 5 bases at V and 1 base at J; junction bases unmatched: 8. CDR3 in DNA: TGCGCCAGCAGTTCAACCGGGACAGGGCGCACAGATACGCAGTATTTT. This translates into CASSSTGTGRTDTQYF.

There are many counts of this clonotype. This chain links TRBV29-1 with TRBJ2-2; TRBD2 is a possible D gene (7 bases). Germline V gives CDR1 SQVTM, CDR2 ANQGSEA. The CDR3 length is 15 residues. The germline V and J ends were trimmed by 4 bases and 4 bases, with 16 bases remaining between them. CDR3 bases: TGCAGCGTTGGGGGGGGACAACGTCCCACCGGGGAGCTGTTTTTT. Residues: CSVGGGQRPTGELFF.

This clonotype was detected many times. This sequence joins TRBV4-1 and TRBJ2-2, with D possibly being TRBD1 (5 bases). The CDR3 is 16 residues long. V was pared by 1 base and J by 0 bases, with 9 bases between. The germline CDR1 and CDR2 sequences are MGHRA and YSYEKL. CDR3 sequence reads: CASSQGQRTNTGELFF. DNA for the CDR3: TGCGCCAGCAGCCAAGGACAGCGCACGAACACCGGGGAGCTGTTTTTT.

This clonotype was detected only a few times. V gene TRBV12-3 or TRBV12-4 combines with J gene TRBJ2-7, with D perhaps given as TRBD1 or TRBD2 (5 bases each). V lost 2 bases, J lost 5 bases, and 10 bases lay in between. The CDR3 contains 13 residues. CDR3 amino acids: CASSLMGTHEQYF. CDR3 nucleotide sequence: TGTGCCAGCAGTTTAATGGGGACCCACGAGCAGTACTTC.

CDR3 amino acids: CASSWRGEDTQYF. The DNA for the CDR3 is TGCGCCAGCAGCTGGAGGGGGGAGGATACGCAGTATTTT. The chain is built from TRBV5-1 and TRBJ2-3; perhaps D is TRBD1 or TRBD2 (6 bases each). The V gene lost 3 bases and the J gene lost 6 bases, with 11 bases spanning the gap. Per the germline V gene, CDR1 is SGHRS and CDR2 is YFSETQ. This CDR3 comprises 13 residues.

This clonotype was detected ten times or more. The CDR3 DNA reads TGTGCCAGCAGCCACCGCCGCTCAAAGCCCGCACAGTTGACGAACACCGGGGAGCTGTTTTTT. It is translated as CASSHRRSKPAQLTNTGELFF. This chain links TRBV5-6 with TRBJ2-2; no reliable D call. Germline V lookup: CDR1 SGHDT, CDR2 YYEEEE. CDR3 length: 21 residues. V lost 4 bases, J lost 0 bases, and 28 bases lay in between.

This clonotype appeared many times. The chain joins TRBV12-3 or TRBV12-4 to TRBJ1-1, with D unclear. CDR3 length: 12 residues. The V gene lost 8 bases and the J gene lost 11 bases, with 18 bases spanning the gap. The CDR3 here is CASVRSTVNAFF. CDR3 nucleotides: TGTGCCAGCGTAAGAAGTACAGTGAATGCTTTCTTT.

This clonotype was picked up many times. V is TRBV11-2 and J is TRBJ2-7; 9 nucleotides line up with TRBD2. V shed 2 bases and J 3 bases; nucleotides not matched to a gene: 8. The germline gives CDR1 SGHAT, CDR2 FQNNGV. The CDR3 length is 16 residues. CDR3 sequence reads: CASSLNWRGGNYEQYF. CDR3 nucleotides: TGTGCCAGCAGCTTAAATTGGCGGGGGGGCAACTACGAGCAGTACTTC.

Only a few counts were recorded for this clonotype. V gene TRBV7-8 combines with J gene TRBJ1-1, with D tentatively TRBD1 (5 bases). Trimming shortened V by 8 bases and J by 4 bases, and 20 bases separated the two germline ends. In germline, CDR1 is SGHVS, CDR2 FQNEAQ. The CDR3 is made up of 15 amino acids. CDR3 in amino acids: CASESWGGRITEAFF. In DNA, the CDR3 is TGTGCCAGCGAGTCGTGGGGGGGGAGAATCACTGAAGCTTTCTTT.

The V and J genes are TRBV20-1 and TRBJ2-5; TRBD2 might be the D (7 bases). V was clipped by 0 bases and J by 5 bases, with 19 bases between them. The CDR3 extends over 16 amino acids. Germline CDR1 and CDR2: DFQATT and SNEGSKA (reference sequence). This CDR3 reads CSARDGAGARSETQYF. CDR3 sequence (DNA): TGCAGTGCTAGAGATGGGGCGGGGGCGCGTTCGGAGACCCAGTACTTC.

The chain joins TRBV9 to TRBJ2-3, with D perhaps TRBD1 (5 bases). Looked up from germline, CDR1 is SGDLS and CDR2 is YYNGEE. The V end lost 4 bases, the J end lost 0 bases, and 12 bases lay between the germline ends. The CDR3 extends over 15 amino acids. As DNA, the CDR3 is TGTGCCAGCAGCCCCAGGGTGACTAGCACAGATACGCAGTATTTT. Its protein is CASSPRVTSTDTQYF.